These 30 T cell receptor beta chains were sequenced from one sample in a study of cytomegalovirus exposure and HLA in healthy donors. A multiplex PCR was run with 60 Vbeta primers and 13 Jbeta primers. Profiling relied on immunoSEQ multiplex PCR, and the TCRdb table lists in-frame clones only, not all of them. The sample has 150,000 to 200,000 clones, roughly 74% seen once. The sample consisted of PBMCs. The source of these receptors is a male donor in good health and CMV-seronegative.

The V gene is TRBV5-4, the J gene TRBJ1-5; D unclear. The CDR3 runs 14 residues. The V end lost 0 bases, the J end lost 3 bases, and 7 bases lay between the germline ends. Germline V CDR1 and CDR2: SGHNT, YYREEE (reference sequence). CDR3 DNA sequence: TGTGCCAGCAGCTTGGGAGCTTCCAATCAGCCCCAGCATTTT. Translated: CASSLGASNQPQHF.

The J gene is TRBJ2-5, the V gene TRBV28; TRBD2 agrees at 7 bases. The J call may be mistaken, given a closer DNA end match to TRBJ2-7. This CDR3 has 13 residues. The V gene's germline CDR1 is MDHEN and CDR2 SYDVKM. This chain's CDR3 is CASSPGTTYEQYF. The CDR3 nucleotides read TGTGCCAGCAGTCCCGGGACTACCTACGAGCAGTACTTC.

The chain carries TRBV4-1 and TRBJ1-4; 8 bases align to TRBD1. CDR3 length equals 16 residues. Per germline, CDR1 MGHRA and CDR2 YSYEKL. V gave up 2 bases and J gave up 8 bases; unmatched junction bases: 10. CDR3 in DNA: TGCGCCAGCAGCCAATTGGGGACAGGAGACTACGAAAAACTGTTTTTT. Its translation: CASSQLGTGDYEKLFF.

This clone was seen only a few times. The chain employs TRBV15 and TRBJ1-5; D ambiguous. Trimming cost V 0 bases and J 7 bases, with 7 bases left between them. Germline CDR1 and CDR2: LNHNV and YYDKDF (reference sequence). This CDR3 comprises 13 residues. CDR3 nucleotides: TGTGCCACCAGCAGAGAAGGAGGACAGCCCCAGCATTTT. Its translation is CATSREGGQPQHF.

The chain uses TRBV13 and TRBJ1-3; 9 bases align to TRBD1. The trim removed 2 bases at V and 0 bases at J, leaving 17 bases unmatched. Germline V CDR1 and CDR2: PRHDT, FYEKMQ (reference sequence). The CDR3 is made up of 21 amino acids. The CDR3 loop reads CASSLLPIFTQGQGSGNTIYF. In DNA, the CDR3 is TGTGCCAGCAGCTTACTCCCAATATTTACCCAGGGACAGGGCTCTGGAAACACCATATATTTT.

The chain uses TRBV7-9 and TRBJ2-3; maybe TRBD1 (6 bases). Germline CDR1 reads SEHNR; CDR2 reads FQNEAQ (reference sequence). V lost 2 bases and J lost 2, with 8 bases in between. The CDR3 extends over 14 amino acids. The DNA for the CDR3 is TGTGCCAGCAGCTTAAACAGGGTCACAGATACGCAGTATTTT. This gives the protein CASSLNRVTDTQYF.

The chain recombines TRBV19 with TRBJ2-2, with 8 nucleotides matching TRBD1. Unmatched junction bases numbered 8, after V lost 11 bases and J lost 3 bases. Germline CDR1 reads LNHDA; CDR2 reads SQIVND (reference sequence). The CDR3 extends over 14 amino acids. CDR3 region: CASSPGGDTGELFF. Written as DNA, the CDR3 is TGTGCCTCGTCCCCAGGGGGCGACACCGGGGAGCTGTTTTTT.

This clone was found a few times. V usage is TRBV9 and J usage is TRBJ2-7, with D perhaps TRBD2 (6 bases). CDR3 length equals 14 residues. The germline V gene encodes CDR1 SGDLS and CDR2 YYNGEE. The germline V and J ends were trimmed by 0 bases and 5 bases, with 12 bases remaining between them. The CDR3 sequence: CASSVAGRLDEQYF. The CDR3 DNA follows: TGTGCCAGCAGCGTAGCGGGGAGGTTGGACGAGCAGTACTTC.

As concerns this clone: One end of the junction is discordant with germline, which a read error may explain. J is TRBJ1-2 and V is TRBV7-9; D unresolved. The CDR3 contains 11 residues. Germline CDR1 reads SEHNR; CDR2 reads FQNEAQ (reference sequence). The CDR3 region is CSSSFQDGYTF. The CDR3 nucleotides read TGTTCCAGCAGCTTTCAGGATGGCTACACCTTC.

The CDR3: CASSLIRGEKLFF. The DNA of the CDR3 is TGCGCCAGCAGCCTCATCAGGGGGGAAAAACTGTTTTTT. The genes are TRBV4-1 and TRBJ1-4; 7 positions match TRBD1. The length of the CDR3 is 13 residues. Germline lookup yields CDR1 MGHRA and CDR2 YSYEKL. V lost 4 bases, J lost 8 bases, and 4 bases stayed unmatched.

There are a few counts of this clone. The rearrangement joins TRBV6-1 to TRBJ1-1; 9 positions match TRBD1. From germline, CDR1 is MNHNS and CDR2 SASEGT. The CDR3 runs 15 residues. After removal of 2 bases from V and 1 base from J, the junction contained 2 bases not matched to a gene. The CDR3: CASSELDRGNTEAFF. The CDR3 coding sequence is TGTGCCAGCAGTGAACTGGACAGGGGGAACACTGAAGCTTTCTTT.

The V and J genes are TRBV28 and TRBJ1-2; D is possibly TRBD1 (6 bases). The CDR3 has 13 residues. Trimming cost V 5 bases and J 1 base, with 8 bases left between them. Germline CDR1 MDHEN, CDR2 SYDVKM. The CDR3 here is CASSGTINYGYTF. Here the CDR3 DNA reads TGTGCCAGCAGTGGGACAATTAACTATGGCTACACCTTC.

This sequence joins TRBV9 and TRBJ2-5; 7 bases are shared with TRBD1. The CDR3 spans 16 residues. J lost 5 bases, V lost 0 bases, and 10 bases had no gene match. The germline V gene has CDR1 SGDLS and CDR2 YYNGEE. The CDR3 nucleotides read TGTGCCAGCAGCGTAGAACCCCAAGGGGGCCGGGAGACCCAGTACTTC. It specifies CASSVEPQGGRETQYF. The whole variable domain, filled in from reference TRBV9 and TRBJ2-5, reads DSGVTQTPKHLITATGQRVTLRCSPRSGDLSVYWYQQSLDQGLQFLIQYYNGEERAKGNILERFSAQQFPDLHSELNLSSLELGDSALYFCASSVEPQGGRETQYFGPGTRLLVL.

This chain connects TRBV18 to TRBJ2-1; 12 bases map to TRBD2. The junction had 4 bases not matched to a gene; V was cut back by 3 bases and J by 7 bases. The CDR3 extends over 15 amino acids. Per the germline V gene, CDR1 is KGHSH and CDR2 is LQKENI. The chain's CDR3 is CASSPATSGGNEQFF. The CDR3 region has the DNA TGTGCCAGCTCACCGGCGACTAGCGGGGGTAATGAGCAGTTCTTC. The whole variable domain, filled in from reference TRBV18 and TRBJ2-1, reads NAGVMQNPRHLVRRRGQEARLRCSPMKGHSHVYWYRQLPEEGLKFMVYLQKENIIDESGMPKERFSAEFPKEGPSILRIQQVVRGDSAAYFCASSPATSGGNEQFFGPGTRLTVL.

The chain couples TRBV5-1 to TRBJ1-2; TRBD1 matches 8 bases. Germline CDR1 and CDR2: SGHRS and YFSETQ. Trimming cost V 4 bases and J 4 bases; bases outside gene matches: 15. CDR3 length: 17 residues. Written as DNA, the CDR3 is TGCGCCAGCAGCGCAGGAATTGGACAGGGTGTTCTCTATGGCTACACCTTC. Encoded protein: CASSAGIGQGVLYGYTF.

This clone has just one count. The rearrangement uses TRBV30 and TRBJ1-1; no reliable D call. Trimming stripped 0 bases from V and 8 bases from J, with 7 bases between. The CDR3 is made up of 11 amino acids. Germline CDR1 GTSNPN, CDR2 SVGIG (reference sequence). The CDR3 region has the DNA TGTGCCTGGAGTGTGTCGGTCGAAGCTTTCTTT. It is translated as CAWSVSVEAFF.

The V gene is TRBV7-3, the J gene TRBJ2-1; TRBD1 matches 9 bases. CDR3 length: 15 residues. With V trimmed by 3 bases and J by 5 bases, 5 bases remained unmatched. Germline V gene data show CDR1 as SGHTA and CDR2 as FQGTGA. Written as DNA, the CDR3 is TGTGCCAGCAGCTTCGGGGACAGGGTCGACAATGAGCAGTTCTTC. This encodes CASSFGDRVDNEQFF.

The rearrangement links TRBV6-6 to TRBJ1-2; D is unclear. Trimming left V 6 bases short and J 4 bases short, with 12 bases between. The CDR3 totals 13 residues. Germline CDR1 and CDR2: MNHNY and SVGAGI (reference sequence). The CDR3 nucleotides are TGTGCCAGCAGCCGCGGGGAGCTCTATGGCTACACCTTC. This gives the protein CASSRGELYGYTF.

This clone has only one observation. V usage is TRBV30 and J usage is TRBJ2-2; a possible D gene is TRBD2 (6 bases). Germline V gene data show CDR1 as GTSNPN and CDR2 as SVGIG (reference sequence). Trimming left V 2 bases short and J 7 bases short, with 8 bases between. The CDR3 extends over 12 amino acids. This CDR3 reads CAWSQGGGELFF. The CDR3 region has the DNA TGTGCCTGGAGTCAGGGAGGCGGGGAGCTGTTTTTT.

V and J are TRBV7-9 and TRBJ1-4, with TRBD1 matching 10 bases. Germline V gene lookup returns CDR1 SEHNR and CDR2 FQNEAQ (reference sequence). CDR3 size: 15 residues. V shed 4 bases, J shed 7 bases, and the junction held 6 bases outside the gene matches. CDR3 protein: CASSSRQGASEKLFF. DNA of the CDR3: TGTGCCAGCAGCTCCCGACAGGGGGCGTCTGAAAAACTGTTTTTT.

About this clone: Its ends do not fully match the called genes, so a read error is possible. Other DNA sequences in this sample translate to the same CDR3. V is TRBV2 and J is TRBJ1-6; 7 bases are a match to TRBD1. This CDR3 is 18 amino acids long. Germline CDR1 is SNHLY and CDR2 is FYNNEI. The CDR3 is CASSEALQGGFANSPLHF. In DNA, the CDR3 is TGTGCCAGCAGTGAAGCGCTTCAGGGGGGCTTTGCTAATTCCCCCCTCCACTTT.

This chain uses TRBV29-1 with TRBJ2-5, with 10 positions matching TRBD2. The DNA end is more similar to TRBJ2-7, so the J call may be wrong. Germline-derived CDR1 and CDR2 are SQVTM and ANQGSEA. The CDR3 is 14 amino acids. The CDR3 sequence is CSVAWTSGLYEQYF. CDR3 nucleotides: TGCAGCGTGGCTTGGACTAGCGGACTCTACGAGCAGTACTTC.

V is TRBV19 and J is TRBJ1-5, with D unclear. The CDR3 is 15 residues long. Per germline, CDR1 LNHDA and CDR2 SQIVND (reference sequence). Between the trimmed V and J ends, which lost 3 bases and 3 bases, there was a span of 12 bases. The CDR3 nucleotides read TGTGCCAGTAGTATCAACGGGGTCTCCAATCAGCCCCAGCATTTT. This codes for CASSINGVSNQPQHF.

The J gene is TRBJ2-5, the V gene TRBV30, with TRBD2 matching 11 bases. V lost 3 bases to trimming and J lost 0 bases; unmatched junction nucleotides: 3. This CDR3 contains 15 residues. The germline V gene has CDR1 GTSNPN and CDR2 SVGIG (reference sequence). The CDR3 region has the DNA TGTGCCTGGAGCCGGACTAGCGGGTACCAAGAGACCCAGTACTTC. Amino acid sequence: CAWSRTSGYQETQYF.

The chain combines TRBV6-6 with TRBJ2-1; 8 nucleotides align to TRBD1. The ends lost 2 bases at V and 10 bases at J; junction bases unmatched: 7. From germline, CDR1 is MNHNY and CDR2 SVGAGI (reference sequence). This CDR3 contains 14 residues. The CDR3 DNA reads TGTGCCAGCAGTTACGTACAGGGGGTCGAGGAGCAGTTCTTC. It translates to CASSYVQGVEEQFF.

This clone was seen a few times. CDR3 bases: TGCGCCAGCAGCCACCTCGTCCCCGGGGAGCTGTTTTTT. Protein sequence: CASSHLVPGELFF. The chain links TRBV4-1 to TRBJ2-2; D is unclear. The CDR3 covers 13 residues. Germline lookup yields CDR1 MGHRA and CDR2 YSYEKL. Trimming pared 3 bases from V and 6 bases from J, leaving 8 bases between.

This chain joins TRBV6-5 and TRBJ2-7, with D maybe TRBD1 (5 bases). Trimming stripped 0 bases from V and 4 bases from J, with 13 bases between. Germline loops: CDR1 MNHEY, CDR2 SVGAGI. The CDR3 has 15 amino acids. The CDR3 DNA reads as TGTGCCAGCAGTTACTCGCGGCAGGGAAGGTACGAGCAGTACTTC. Its protein is CASSYSRQGRYEQYF.

V usage is TRBV5-6 and J usage is TRBJ1-6, with D perhaps TRBD1 (5 bases). This CDR3 spans 15 amino acids. V lost 4 bases to trimming and J lost 4 bases, with 12 bases between them. The germline gives CDR1 SGHDT, CDR2 YYEEEE. The CDR3 sequence is CASSVDGGYNSPLHF. The CDR3 region has the DNA TGTGCCAGCAGCGTTGACGGGGGGTATAATTCACCCCTCCACTTT.

V gene TRBV2 combines with J gene TRBJ2-2; 11 nucleotides line up with TRBD1. Germline lookup yields CDR1 SNHLY and CDR2 FYNNEI. CDR3 length equals 14 residues. The V gene end was trimmed by 6 bases and the J gene end by 4 bases; junction bases not matched to a gene: 1. The chain's CDR3 is CASRGTGGTGELFF. In DNA, the CDR3 is TGTGCCAGCAGAGGGACAGGGGGCACCGGGGAGCTGTTTTTT.

The chain combines TRBV5-1 with TRBJ2-1; D remains ambiguous. Germline V lookup: CDR1 SGHRS, CDR2 YFSETQ. With 1 base removed from V and 7 bases from J, the gap between germline ends came to 15 bases. This CDR3 is 15 amino acids long. CDR3 sequence (DNA): TGCGCCAGCAGCTTGCTCGGTAATAGAGCGAATGAGCAGTTCTTC. It translates to CASSLLGNRANEQFF.